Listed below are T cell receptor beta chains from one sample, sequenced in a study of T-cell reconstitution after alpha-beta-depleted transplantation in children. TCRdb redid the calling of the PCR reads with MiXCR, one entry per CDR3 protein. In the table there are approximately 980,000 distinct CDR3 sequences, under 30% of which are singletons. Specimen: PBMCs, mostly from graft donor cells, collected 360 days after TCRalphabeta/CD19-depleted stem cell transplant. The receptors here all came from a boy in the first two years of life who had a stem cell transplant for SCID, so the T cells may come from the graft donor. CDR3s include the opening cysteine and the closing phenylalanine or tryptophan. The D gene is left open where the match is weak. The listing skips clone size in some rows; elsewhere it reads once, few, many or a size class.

CDR3 protein: CASSVDGSGTYNEQFF
CDR3 DNA: TGTGCCAGCAGCGTAGATGGTAGCGGGACCTACAATGAGCAGTTCTTC
D gene: TRBD2
V gene: TRBV9
clone size: .
J gene: TRBJ2-1

CDR3 protein: CASSLGPQANLPGYEQYF
CDR3 DNA: TGCGCCAGCAGCTTGGGTCCGCAGGCCAACCTGCCGGGTTACGAGCAGTACTTC
D gene: .
V gene: TRBV5-1
clone size: .
J gene: TRBJ2-7

CDR3 protein: CASSPSDGQGGYEQYF
CDR3 DNA: TGTGCCAGCAGCCCCTCTGATGGACAGGGGGGCTACGAGCAGTACTTC
D gene: TRBD1
V gene: TRBV9
clone size: few
J gene: TRBJ2-7

CDR3 protein: CASSQVTGDYGYTF
CDR3 DNA: TGTGCCAGCAGCCAAGTTACAGGGGACTATGGCTACACCTTC
D gene: TRBD1
V gene: TRBV3-1
clone size: few
J gene: TRBJ1-2

CDR3 protein: CASSFGGGEQFF
CDR3 DNA: TGTGCCAGCAGTTTTGGGGGGGGTGAGCAGTTCTTC
D gene: TRBD2
V gene: TRBV7-9
clone size: many
J gene: TRBJ2-1

CDR3 protein: CASSSDAGTRTYEQYF
CDR3 DNA: TGTGCCAGCAGCTCCGATGCCGGGACACGCACCTACGAGCAGTACTTC
D gene: .
V gene: TRBV7-2
clone size: few
J gene: TRBJ2-7

CDR3 protein: CASGSGGRGMETQYF
CDR3 DNA: TGTGCCAGCGGATCAGGGGGCAGGGGAATGGAGACCCAGTACTTC
D gene: TRBD1
V gene: TRBV4-2
clone size: few
J gene: TRBJ2-5

CDR3 protein: CASTLGQMNTGELFF
CDR3 DNA: TGTGCCAGCACCTTGGGACAAATGAACACCGGGGAGCTGTTTTTT
D gene: .
V gene: TRBV12-3/TRBV12-4
clone size: few
J gene: TRBJ2-2

CDR3 protein: CATSSGGSETQYF
CDR3 DNA: TGTGCCACCAGCAGCGGGGGATCAGAGACCCAGTACTTC
D gene: .
V gene: TRBV15
clone size: .
J gene: TRBJ2-5

CDR3 protein: CASSLGGTGHEQYF
CDR3 DNA: TGTGCCAGCAGCTTAGGGGGGACGGGCCACGAGCAGTACTTC
D gene: .
V gene: TRBV11-2
clone size: few
J gene: TRBJ2-7

CDR3 protein: CASSQDPISYGYTF
CDR3 DNA: TGTGCCAGCAGCCAAGACCCCATCTCTTATGGCTACACCTTC
D gene: .
V gene: TRBV3-1
clone size: .
J gene: TRBJ1-2

CDR3 protein: CASSLDLHDRASYYEQYF
CDR3 DNA: TGTGCCAGCAGCTTAGATCTCCACGACAGGGCCTCATACTACGAGCAGTACTTC
D gene: TRBD1
V gene: TRBV7-6
clone size: few
J gene: TRBJ2-7

CDR3 protein: CASSQVWEQETQYF
CDR3 DNA: TGCGCCAGCAGCCAAGTGTGGGAACAAGAGACCCAGTACTTC
D gene: .
V gene: TRBV4-1
clone size: few
J gene: TRBJ2-5

CDR3 protein: CSVEEKGRLGETQYF
CDR3 DNA: TGCAGCGTTGAAGAAAAGGGACGGCTAGGAGAGACCCAGTACTTC
D gene: .
V gene: TRBV29-1
clone size: .
J gene: TRBJ2-5

CDR3 protein: CASSLPTGVLSPLHF
CDR3 DNA: TGTGCCAGCAGTTTACCAACAGGGGTCCTTTCACCCCTCCACTTT
D gene: TRBD1
V gene: TRBV12-3/TRBV12-4
clone size: .
J gene: TRBJ1-6

CDR3 protein: CASVGLSPTEAFF
CDR3 DNA: TGCGCCAGCGTGGGACTTAGCCCCACTGAAGCTTTCTTT
D gene: .
V gene: TRBV5-1
clone size: few
J gene: TRBJ1-1